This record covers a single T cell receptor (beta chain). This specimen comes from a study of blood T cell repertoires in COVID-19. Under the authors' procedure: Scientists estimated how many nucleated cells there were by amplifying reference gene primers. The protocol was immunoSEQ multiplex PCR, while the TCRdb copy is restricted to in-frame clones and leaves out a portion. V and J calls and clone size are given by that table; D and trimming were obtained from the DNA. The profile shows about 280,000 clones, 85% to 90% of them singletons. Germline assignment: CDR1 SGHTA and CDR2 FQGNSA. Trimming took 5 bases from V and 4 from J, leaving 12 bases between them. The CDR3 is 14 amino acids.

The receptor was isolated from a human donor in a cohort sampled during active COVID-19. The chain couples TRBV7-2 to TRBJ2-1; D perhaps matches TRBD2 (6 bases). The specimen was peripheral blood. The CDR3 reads CASSPPGLYNEQFF. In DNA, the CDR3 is TGTGCCAGCAGCCCGCCGGGACTTTACAATGAGCAGTTCTTC.